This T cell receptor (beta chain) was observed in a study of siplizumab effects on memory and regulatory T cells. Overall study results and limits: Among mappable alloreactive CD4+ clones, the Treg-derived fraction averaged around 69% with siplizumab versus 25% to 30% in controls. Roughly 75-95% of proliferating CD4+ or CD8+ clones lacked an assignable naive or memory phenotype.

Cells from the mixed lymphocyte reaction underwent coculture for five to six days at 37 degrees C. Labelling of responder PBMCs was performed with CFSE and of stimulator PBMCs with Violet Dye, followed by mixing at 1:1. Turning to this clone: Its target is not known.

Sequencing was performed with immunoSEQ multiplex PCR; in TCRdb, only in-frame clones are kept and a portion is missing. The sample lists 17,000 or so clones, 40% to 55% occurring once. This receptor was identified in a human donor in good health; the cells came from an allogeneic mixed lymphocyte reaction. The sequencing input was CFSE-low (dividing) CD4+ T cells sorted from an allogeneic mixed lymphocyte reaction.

CDR3 region: CAKSGEAFF. In DNA, the CDR3 is TGCGCCAAGTCTGGGGAAGCTTTCTTT. This sequence joins TRBV10-1 and TRBJ1-1; D not certain. Trimming removed 10 bases from V and 8 bases from J, with 8 bases in between. The CDR3 spans 9 residues. The germline V gene has CDR1 WNHNN and CDR2 SYGVQD (reference sequence).